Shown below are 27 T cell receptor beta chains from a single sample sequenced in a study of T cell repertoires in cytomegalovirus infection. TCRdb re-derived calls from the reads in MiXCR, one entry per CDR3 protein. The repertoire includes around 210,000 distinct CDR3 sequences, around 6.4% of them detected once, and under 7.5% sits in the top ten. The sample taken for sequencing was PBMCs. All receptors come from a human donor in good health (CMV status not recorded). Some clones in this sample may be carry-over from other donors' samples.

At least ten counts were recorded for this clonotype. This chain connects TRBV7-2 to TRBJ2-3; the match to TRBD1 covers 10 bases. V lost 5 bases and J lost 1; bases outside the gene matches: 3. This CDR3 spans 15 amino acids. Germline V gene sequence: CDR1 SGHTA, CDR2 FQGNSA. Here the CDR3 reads CASSRGTGGTDTQYF. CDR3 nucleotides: TGTGCCAGCAGCCGGGGGACAGGGGGCACAGATACGCAGTATTTT.

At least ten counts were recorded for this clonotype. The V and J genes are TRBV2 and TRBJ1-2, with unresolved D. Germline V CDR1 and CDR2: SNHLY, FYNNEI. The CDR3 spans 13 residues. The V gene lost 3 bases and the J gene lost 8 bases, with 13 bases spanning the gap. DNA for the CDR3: TGTGCCAGCAGTGAGGGTGGTCGGGAGGGCTACACCTTC. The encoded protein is CASSEGGREGYTF.

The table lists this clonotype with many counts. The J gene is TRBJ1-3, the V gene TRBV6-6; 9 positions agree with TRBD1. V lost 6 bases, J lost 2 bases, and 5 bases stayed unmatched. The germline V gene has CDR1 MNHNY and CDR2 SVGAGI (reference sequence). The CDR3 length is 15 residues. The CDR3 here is CASSRTGEPGNTIYF. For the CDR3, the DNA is TGTGCCAGCAGCAGGACAGGGGAGCCTGGAAACACCATATATTTT.

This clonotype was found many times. Here the CDR3 reads CASRTGFQETQYF. In nucleotides, the CDR3 is TGTGCCAGCCGAACAGGGTTCCAAGAGACCCAGTACTTC. This chain joins TRBV7-2 and TRBJ2-5; perhaps TRBD1 as D (6 bases). The CDR3 consists of 13 residues. The germline CDR1 and CDR2 sequences are SGHTA and FQGNSA. Trimming cost V 8 bases and J 1 base, with 11 bases left between them. Based on the CDR3 plus reference TRBV7-2 and TRBJ2-5, the full variable domain is GAGVSQSPSNKVTEKGKDVELRCDPISGHTALYWYRQSLGQGLEFLIYFQGNSAPDKSGLPSDRFSAERTGGSVSTLTIQRTQQEDSAVYLCASRTGFQETQYFGPGTRLLVL.

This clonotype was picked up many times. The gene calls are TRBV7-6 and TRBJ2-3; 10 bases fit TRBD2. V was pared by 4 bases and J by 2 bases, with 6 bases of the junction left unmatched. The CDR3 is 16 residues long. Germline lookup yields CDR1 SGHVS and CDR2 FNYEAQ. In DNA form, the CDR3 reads TGTGCCAGCAGCTCCCTCGGACTAGCGGACACAGATACGCAGTATTTT. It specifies CASSSLGLADTDTQYF.

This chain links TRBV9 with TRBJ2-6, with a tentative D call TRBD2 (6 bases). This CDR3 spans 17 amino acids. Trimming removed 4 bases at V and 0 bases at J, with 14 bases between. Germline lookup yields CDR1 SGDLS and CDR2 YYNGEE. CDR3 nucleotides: TGTGCCAGCAGCTTGTACCTGGGGGGCTCTGGGGCCAACGTCCTGACTTTC. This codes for CASSLYLGGSGANVLTF.

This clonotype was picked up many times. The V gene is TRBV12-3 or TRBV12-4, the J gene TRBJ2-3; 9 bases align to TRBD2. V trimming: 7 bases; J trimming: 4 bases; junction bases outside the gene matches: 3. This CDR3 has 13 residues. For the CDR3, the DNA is TGTGCCAGCATCTTAGCGGGGGCAGATACGCAGTATTTT. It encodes CASILAGADTQYF.

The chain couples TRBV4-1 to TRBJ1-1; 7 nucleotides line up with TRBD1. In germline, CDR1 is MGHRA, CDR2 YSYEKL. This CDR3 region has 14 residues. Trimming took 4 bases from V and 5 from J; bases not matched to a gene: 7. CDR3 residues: CASSRYRGGTEAFF. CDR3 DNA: TGCGCCAGCAGCCGTTACAGGGGAGGGACTGAAGCTTTCTTT.

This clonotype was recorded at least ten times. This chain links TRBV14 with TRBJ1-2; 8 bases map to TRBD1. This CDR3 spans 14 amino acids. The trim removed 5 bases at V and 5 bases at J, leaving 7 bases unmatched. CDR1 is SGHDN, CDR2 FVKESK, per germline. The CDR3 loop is CASSLVDRGYGYTF. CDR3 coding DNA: TGTGCCAGCAGCTTAGTCGACAGGGGATATGGCTACACCTTC.

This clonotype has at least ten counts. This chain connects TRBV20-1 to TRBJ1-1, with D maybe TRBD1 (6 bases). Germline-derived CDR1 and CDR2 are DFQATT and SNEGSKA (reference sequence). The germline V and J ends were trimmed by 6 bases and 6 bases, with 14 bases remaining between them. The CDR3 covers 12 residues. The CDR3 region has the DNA TGCAGTGCCACACAGGGTTTGGCTGAAGCTTTCTTT. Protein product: CSATQGLAEAFF.

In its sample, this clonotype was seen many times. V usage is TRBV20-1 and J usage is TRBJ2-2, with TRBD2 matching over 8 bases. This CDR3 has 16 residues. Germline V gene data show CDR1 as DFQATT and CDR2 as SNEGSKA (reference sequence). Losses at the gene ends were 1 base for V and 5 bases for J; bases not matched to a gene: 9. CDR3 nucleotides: TGCAGTGCTAGAGTCGCCGGGACTAGAGGGACCGGGGAGCTGTTTTTT. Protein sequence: CSARVAGTRGTGELFF.

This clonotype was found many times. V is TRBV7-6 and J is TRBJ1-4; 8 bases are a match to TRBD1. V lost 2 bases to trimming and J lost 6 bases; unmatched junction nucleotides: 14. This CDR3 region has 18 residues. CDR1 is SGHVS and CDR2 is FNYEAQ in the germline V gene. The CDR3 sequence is CASSLKAGGGREDEKLFF. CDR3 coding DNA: TGTGCCAGCAGCTTAAAGGCAGGGGGCGGACGTGAGGATGAAAAACTGTTTTTT. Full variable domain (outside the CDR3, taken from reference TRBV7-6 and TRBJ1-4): GAGVSQSPRYKVTKRGQDVALRCDPISGHVSLYWYRQALGQGPEFLTYFNYEAQQDKSGLPNDRFSAERPEGSISTLTIQRTEQRDSAMYRCASSLKAGGGREDEKLFFGSGTQLSVL.

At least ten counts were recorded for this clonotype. CDR3 bases: TGTGCCAGCAGAATGTACTTCACAGGAAACACTGAAGCTTTCTTT. Translated: CASRMYFTGNTEAFF. The chain has TRBV5-5 and TRBJ1-1; weak D call: TRBD1 (5 bases). The CDR3 consists of 15 residues. V lost 5 bases and J 2 bases, leaving 16 bases between the germline ends. CDR1 and CDR2 from the germline V gene are SGHKS and YYEKEE (reference sequence).

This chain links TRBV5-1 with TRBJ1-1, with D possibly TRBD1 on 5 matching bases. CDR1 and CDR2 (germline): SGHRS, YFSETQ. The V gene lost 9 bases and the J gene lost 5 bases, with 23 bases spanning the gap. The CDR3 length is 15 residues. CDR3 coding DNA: TGCGCCAACAGACCTTCCGGGACGGTGGGGACTGAAGCTTTCTTT. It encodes CANRPSGTVGTEAFF. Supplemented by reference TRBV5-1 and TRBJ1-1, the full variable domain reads KAGVTQTPRYLIKTRGQQVTLSCSPISGHRSVSWYQQTPGQGLQFLFEYFSETQRNKGNFPGRFSGRQFSNSRSEMNVSTLELGDSALYLCANRPSGTVGTEAFFGQGTRLTVV.

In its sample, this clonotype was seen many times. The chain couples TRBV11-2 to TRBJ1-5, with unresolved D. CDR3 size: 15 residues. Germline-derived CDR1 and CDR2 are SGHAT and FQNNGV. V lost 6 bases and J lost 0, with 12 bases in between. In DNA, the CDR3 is TGTGCCAGCAGTACTACTGGGAATAGCAATCAGCCCCAGCATTTT. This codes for CASSTTGNSNQPQHF.

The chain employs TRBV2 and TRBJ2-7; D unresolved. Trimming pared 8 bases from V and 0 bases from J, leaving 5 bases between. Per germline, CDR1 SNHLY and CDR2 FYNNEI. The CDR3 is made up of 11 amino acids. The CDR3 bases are TGTGCCAGCTGGGTCTCCTACGAGCAGTACTTC. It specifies CASWVSYEQYF.

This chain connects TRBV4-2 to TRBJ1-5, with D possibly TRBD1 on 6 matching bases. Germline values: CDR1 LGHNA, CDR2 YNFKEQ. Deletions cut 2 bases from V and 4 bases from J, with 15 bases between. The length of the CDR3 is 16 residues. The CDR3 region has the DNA TGTGCCAGCAGCCAATCGCCGACAGGCGGGAATCAGCCCCAGCATTTT. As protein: CASSQSPTGGNQPQHF.

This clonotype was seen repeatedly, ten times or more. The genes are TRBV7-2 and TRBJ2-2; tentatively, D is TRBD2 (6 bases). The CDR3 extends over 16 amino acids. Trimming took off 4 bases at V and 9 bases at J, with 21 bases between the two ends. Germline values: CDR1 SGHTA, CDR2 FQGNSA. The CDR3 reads CASSSRRGITSRELFF. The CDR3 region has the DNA TGTGCCAGCAGCTCCAGGAGGGGTATAACAAGCCGGGAGCTGTTTTTT.

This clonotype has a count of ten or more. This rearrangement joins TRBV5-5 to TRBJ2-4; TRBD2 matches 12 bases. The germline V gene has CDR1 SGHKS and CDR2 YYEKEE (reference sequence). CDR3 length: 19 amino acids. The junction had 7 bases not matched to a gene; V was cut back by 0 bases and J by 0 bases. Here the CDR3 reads CASSLALAGGPLAKNIQYF. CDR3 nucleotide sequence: TGTGCCAGCAGCTTGGCACTAGCGGGGGGTCCCTTAGCCAAAAACATTCAGTACTTC.

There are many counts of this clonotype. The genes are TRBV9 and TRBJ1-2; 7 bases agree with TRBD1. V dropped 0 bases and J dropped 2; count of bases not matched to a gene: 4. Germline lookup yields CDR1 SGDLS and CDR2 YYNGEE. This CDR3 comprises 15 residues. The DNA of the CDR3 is TGTGCCAGCAGCGTAGCTCAGACAGGGAACTATGGCTACACCTTC. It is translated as CASSVAQTGNYGYTF. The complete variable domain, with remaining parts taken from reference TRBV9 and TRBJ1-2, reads DSGVTQTPKHLITATGQRVTLRCSPRSGDLSVYWYQQSLDQGLQFLIQYYNGEERAKGNILERFSAQQFPDLHSELNLSSLELGDSALYFCASSVAQTGNYGYTFGSGTRLTVV.

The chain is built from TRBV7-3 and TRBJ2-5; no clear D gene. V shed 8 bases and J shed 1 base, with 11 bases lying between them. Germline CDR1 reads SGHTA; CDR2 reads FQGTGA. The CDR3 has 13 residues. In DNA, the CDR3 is TGTGCCAGCGGAAAGAACTCCCAAGAGACCCAGTACTTC. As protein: CASGKNSQETQYF. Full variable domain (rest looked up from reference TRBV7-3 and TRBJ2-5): GAGVSQTPSNKVTEKGKYVELRCDPISGHTALYWYRQSLGQGPEFLIYFQGTGAADDSGLPNDRFFAVRPEGSVSTLKIQRTERGDSAVYLCASGKNSQETQYFGPGTRLLVL.

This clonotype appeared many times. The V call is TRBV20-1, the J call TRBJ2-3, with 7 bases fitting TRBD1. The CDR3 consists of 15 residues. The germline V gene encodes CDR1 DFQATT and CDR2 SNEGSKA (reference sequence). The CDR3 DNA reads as TGCATCAGCCCAGGGGGAGCGTTTAGCACAGATACGCAGTATTTT. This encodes CISPGGAFSTDTQYF.

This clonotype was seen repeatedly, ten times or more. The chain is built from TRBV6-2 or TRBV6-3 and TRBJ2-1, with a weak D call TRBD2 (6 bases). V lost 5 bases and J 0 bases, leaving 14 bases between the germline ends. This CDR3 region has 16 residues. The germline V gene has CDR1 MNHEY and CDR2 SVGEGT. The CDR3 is CASSPLGGLSYNEQFF. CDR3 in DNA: TGTGCCAGCAGTCCACTCGGGGGTCTCTCCTACAATGAGCAGTTCTTC.

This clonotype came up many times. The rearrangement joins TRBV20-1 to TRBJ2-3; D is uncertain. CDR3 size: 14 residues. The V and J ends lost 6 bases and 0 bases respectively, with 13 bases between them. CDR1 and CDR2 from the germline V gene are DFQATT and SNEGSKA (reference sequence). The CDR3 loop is CSAVVALSTDTQYF. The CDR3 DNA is TGCAGTGCAGTTGTAGCACTTAGCACAGATACGCAGTATTTT.

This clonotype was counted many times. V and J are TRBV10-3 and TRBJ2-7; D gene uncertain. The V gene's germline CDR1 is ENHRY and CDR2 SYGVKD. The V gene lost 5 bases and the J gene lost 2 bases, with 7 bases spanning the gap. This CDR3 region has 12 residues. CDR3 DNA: TGTGCCATCAGTTTGGAAACCTACGAGCAGTACTTC. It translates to CAISLETYEQYF.

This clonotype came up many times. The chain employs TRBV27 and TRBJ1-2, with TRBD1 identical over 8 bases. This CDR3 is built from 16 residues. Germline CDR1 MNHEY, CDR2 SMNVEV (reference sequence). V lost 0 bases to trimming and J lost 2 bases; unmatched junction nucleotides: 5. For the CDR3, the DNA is TGTGCCAGCAGTTTATCACGACAGGGGAGCAACTATGGCTACACCTTC. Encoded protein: CASSLSRQGSNYGYTF.

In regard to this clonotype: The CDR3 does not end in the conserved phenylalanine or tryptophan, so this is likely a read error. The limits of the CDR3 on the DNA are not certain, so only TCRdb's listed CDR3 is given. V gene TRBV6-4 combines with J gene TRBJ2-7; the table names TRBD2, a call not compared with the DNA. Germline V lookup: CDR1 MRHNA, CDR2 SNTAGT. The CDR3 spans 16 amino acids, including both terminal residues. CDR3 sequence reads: CASTVILAGGSPTSST.